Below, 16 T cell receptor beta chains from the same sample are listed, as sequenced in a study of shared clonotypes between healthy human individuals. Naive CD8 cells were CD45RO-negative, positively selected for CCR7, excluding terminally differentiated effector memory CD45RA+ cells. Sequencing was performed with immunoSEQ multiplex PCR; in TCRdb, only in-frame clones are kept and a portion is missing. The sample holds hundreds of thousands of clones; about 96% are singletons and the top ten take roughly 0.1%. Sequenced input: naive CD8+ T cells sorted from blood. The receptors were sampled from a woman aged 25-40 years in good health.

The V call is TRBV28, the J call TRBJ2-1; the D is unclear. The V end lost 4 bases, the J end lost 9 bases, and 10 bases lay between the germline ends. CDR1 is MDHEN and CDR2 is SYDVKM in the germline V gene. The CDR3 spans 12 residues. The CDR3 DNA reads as TGTGCCAGCAGTTCCCCCCAAGGTGAGCAGTTCTTC. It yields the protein CASSSPQGEQFF.

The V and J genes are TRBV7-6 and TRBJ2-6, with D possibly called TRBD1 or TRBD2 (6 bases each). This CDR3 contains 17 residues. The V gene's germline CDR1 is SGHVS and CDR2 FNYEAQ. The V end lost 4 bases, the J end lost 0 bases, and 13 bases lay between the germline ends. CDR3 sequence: CASSSWGADSGANVLTF. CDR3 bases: TGTGCCAGCAGCTCGTGGGGGGCGGACTCTGGGGCCAACGTCCTGACTTTC.

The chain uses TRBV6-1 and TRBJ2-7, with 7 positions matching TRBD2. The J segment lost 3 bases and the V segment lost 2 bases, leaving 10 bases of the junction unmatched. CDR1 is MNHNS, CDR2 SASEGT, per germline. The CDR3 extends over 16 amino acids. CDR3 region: CASSETLGLPNYEQYF. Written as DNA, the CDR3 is TGTGCCAGCAGTGAAACTTTGGGACTACCGAACTACGAGCAGTACTTC.

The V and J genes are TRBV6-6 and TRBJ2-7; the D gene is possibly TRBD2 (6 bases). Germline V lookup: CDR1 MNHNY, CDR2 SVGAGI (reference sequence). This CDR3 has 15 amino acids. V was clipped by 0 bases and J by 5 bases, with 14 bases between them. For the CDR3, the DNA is TGTGCCAGCAGTTACTCAAACCGGGACTCGGACGAGCAGTACTTC. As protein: CASSYSNRDSDEQYF.

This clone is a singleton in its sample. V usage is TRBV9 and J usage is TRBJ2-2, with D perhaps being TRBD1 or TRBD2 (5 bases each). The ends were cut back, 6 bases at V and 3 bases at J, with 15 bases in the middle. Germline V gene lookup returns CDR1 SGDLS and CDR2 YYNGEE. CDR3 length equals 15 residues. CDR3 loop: CASNSGRGYTGELFF. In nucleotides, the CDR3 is TGTGCCAGCAATTCGGGACGGGGTTACACCGGGGAGCTGTTTTTT.

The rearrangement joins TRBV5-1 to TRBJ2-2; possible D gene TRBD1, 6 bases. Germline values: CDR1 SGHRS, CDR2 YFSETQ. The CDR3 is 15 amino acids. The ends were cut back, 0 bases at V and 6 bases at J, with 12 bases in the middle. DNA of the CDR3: TGCGCCAGCAGCTTGGATCAGGGGCGGGCCGGGGAGCTGTTTTTT. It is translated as CASSLDQGRAGELFF.

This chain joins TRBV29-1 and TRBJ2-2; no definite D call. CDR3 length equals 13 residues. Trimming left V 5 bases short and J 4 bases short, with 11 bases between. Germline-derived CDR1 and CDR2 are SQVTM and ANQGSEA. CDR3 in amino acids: CSVLGPGTGELFF. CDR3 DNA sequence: TGCAGCGTTTTAGGGCCCGGCACCGGGGAGCTGTTTTTT.

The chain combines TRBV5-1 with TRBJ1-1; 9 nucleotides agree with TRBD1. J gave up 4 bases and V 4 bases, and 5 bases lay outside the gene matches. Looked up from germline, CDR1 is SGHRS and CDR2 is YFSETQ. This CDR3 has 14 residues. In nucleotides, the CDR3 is TGCGCCAGCAGCGGGGGGACAGGGTTCACTGAAGCTTTCTTT. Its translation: CASSGGTGFTEAFF.

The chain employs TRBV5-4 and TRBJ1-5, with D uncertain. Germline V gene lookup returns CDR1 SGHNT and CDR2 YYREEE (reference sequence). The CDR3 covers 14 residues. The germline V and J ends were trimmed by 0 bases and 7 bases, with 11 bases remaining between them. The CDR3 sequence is CASSLGGAGQPQHF. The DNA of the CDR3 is TGTGCCAGCAGCTTGGGGGGTGCCGGGCAGCCCCAGCATTTT.

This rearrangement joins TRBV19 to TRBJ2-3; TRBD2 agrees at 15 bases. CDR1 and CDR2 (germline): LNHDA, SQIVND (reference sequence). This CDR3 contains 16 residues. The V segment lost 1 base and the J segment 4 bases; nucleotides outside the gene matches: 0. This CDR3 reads CASSIGTSGRADTQYF. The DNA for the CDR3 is TGTGCCAGTAGTATAGGGACTAGCGGGAGGGCAGATACGCAGTATTTT.

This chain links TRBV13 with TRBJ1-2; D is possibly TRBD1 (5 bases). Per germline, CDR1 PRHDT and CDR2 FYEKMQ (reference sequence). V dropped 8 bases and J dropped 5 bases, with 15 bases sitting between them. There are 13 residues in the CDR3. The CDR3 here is CASSHQGEYGYTF. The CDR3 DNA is TGTGCCAGCTCTCATCAGGGTGAATATGGCTACACCTTC.

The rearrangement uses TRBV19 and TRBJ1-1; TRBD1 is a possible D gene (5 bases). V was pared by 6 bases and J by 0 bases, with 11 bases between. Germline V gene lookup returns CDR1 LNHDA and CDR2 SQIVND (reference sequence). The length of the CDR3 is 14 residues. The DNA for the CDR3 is TGTGCCAGTAGCTGGGGCCTGGTGAACACTGAAGCTTTCTTT. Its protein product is CASSWGLVNTEAFF.

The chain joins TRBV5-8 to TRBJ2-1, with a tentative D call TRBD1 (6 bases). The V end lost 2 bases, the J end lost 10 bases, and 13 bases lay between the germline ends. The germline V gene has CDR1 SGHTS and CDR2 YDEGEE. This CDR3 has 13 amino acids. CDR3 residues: CASSFGNGQEQFF. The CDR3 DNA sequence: TGTGCCAGCAGCTTTGGAAACGGACAGGAGCAGTTCTTC.

The CDR3 DNA sequence: TGTGCCAGCAGCTTAAGAGACAGGGGGCTGACGAACACTGAAGCTTTCTTT. This sequence encodes CASSLRDRGLTNTEAFF. This chain uses TRBV11-1 with TRBJ1-1, with 10 bases lining up with TRBD1. The V gene's germline CDR1 is SGHAT and CDR2 FQDESV (reference sequence). V lost 2 bases, J lost 1 base, and 7 bases stayed unmatched. This CDR3 is 17 amino acids long.

CDR3 loop: CASSLVNSGRIRAGELFF. Written as DNA, the CDR3 is TGTGCCAGCAGCTTAGTAAATAGCGGGAGGATTAGGGCCGGGGAGCTGTTTTTT. The gene calls are TRBV7-2 and TRBJ2-2, with 10 bases that match TRBD2. The ends lost 1 base at V and 6 bases at J; junction bases unmatched: 11. The CDR3 length is 18 residues. The germline V gene has CDR1 SGHTA and CDR2 FQGNSA. Full variable domain (rest looked up from reference TRBV7-2 and TRBJ2-2): GAGVSQSPSNKVTEKGKDVELRCDPISGHTALYWYRQSLGQGLEFLIYFQGNSAPDKSGLPSDRFSAERTGGSVSTLTIQRTQQEDSAVYLCASSLVNSGRIRAGELFFGEGSRLTVL.

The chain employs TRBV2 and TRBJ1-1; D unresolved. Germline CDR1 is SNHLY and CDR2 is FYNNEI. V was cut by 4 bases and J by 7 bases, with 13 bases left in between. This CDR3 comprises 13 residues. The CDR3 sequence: CASSARAGREAFF. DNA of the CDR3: TGTGCCAGCAGTGCGCGGGCCGGTCGTGAAGCTTTCTTT.